The 26 T cell receptor beta chains given below trace back to one sample, sequenced in a study of CD8 T cells in ankylosing spondylitis. TCRdb ran MiXCR on the 5' RACE reads and lists one entry per CDR3 protein. The sample holds 150,000 to 200,000 distinct CDR3 sequences, roughly 18% seen once. Sequencing used blood, either unsorted or a sorted T cell fraction (not recorded which). These receptors all stem from a male donor aged 10-30 years with ankylosing spondylitis or in good health (not recorded which).

This clonotype was counted between two and nine times. The V and J genes are TRBV20-1 and TRBJ2-1; 8 nucleotides align to TRBD2. The germline V gene encodes CDR1 DFQATT and CDR2 SNEGSKA (reference sequence). The CDR3 is 15 residues long. Losses at the gene ends were 0 bases for V and 6 bases for J; bases not matched to a gene: 7. CDR3 protein: CSARDRLAGGNEQFF. The CDR3 nucleotides are TGCAGTGCTAGAGATCGTCTAGCGGGCGGCAATGAGCAGTTCTTC.

This clonotype showed up many times. The genes are TRBV15 and TRBJ1-1, with D tentatively TRBD1 (5 bases). V lost 4 bases and J 6 bases, leaving 18 bases between the germline ends. The length of the CDR3 is 15 residues. Germline V lookup: CDR1 LNHNV, CDR2 YYDKDF (reference sequence). The CDR3 is CATSIQRGRGSEAFF. Here the CDR3 DNA reads TGTGCCACCAGCATCCAGCGGGGCCGGGGTTCTGAAGCTTTCTTT.

This clonotype has ten or more counts. The genes are TRBV5-1 and TRBJ2-7, with D possibly TRBD1 on 5 matching bases. Trimming took 1 base from V and 4 from J, leaving 15 bases between them. CDR3 length: 15 residues. Germline CDR1 and CDR2: SGHRS and YFSETQ. The CDR3 here is CASSLSSGPLYEQYV. The CDR3 DNA reads TGCGCCAGCAGCTTGTCGTCAGGGCCCCTTTACGAGCAGTACGTC.

This clonotype was recorded a few times. The V and J genes are TRBV12-3 or TRBV12-4 and TRBJ2-7; 7 bases align to TRBD2. The CDR3 has 16 residues. The J segment lost 5 bases and the V segment lost 4 bases, leaving 14 bases of the junction unmatched. DNA of the CDR3: TGTGCCAGCAGTTCCCCCCTCCTAGCGGATAGGAACGAGCAGTACTTC. It codes for CASSSPLLADRNEQYF.

This clonotype has a count of ten or more. The chain joins TRBV5-1 to TRBJ2-1; 7 nucleotides agree with TRBD2. Germline assignment: CDR1 SGHRS and CDR2 YFSETQ. CDR3 size: 14 residues. With 4 bases clipped from V and 2 bases from J, the junction kept 3 bases outside the gene matches. CDR3 coding DNA: TGCGCCAGCAGCGTGGGAGGGCCCTACAATGAGCAGTTCTTC. It translates to CASSVGGPYNEQFF.

As concerns this clonotype: Mismatch with germline at one junction end may stem from a read error. V gene TRBV29-1 combines with J gene TRBJ1-5; D uncertain. The CDR3 totals 13 residues. Germline-derived CDR1 and CDR2 are SQVTM and ANQGSEA. DNA for the CDR3: TGCAGCGTTGCCTCCCCCCCCAATCAGCCCCGGCATTTT. This encodes CSVASPPNQPRHF.

The chain carries TRBV2 and TRBJ2-1; no clear D. The CDR3 contains 13 residues. V was trimmed by 3 bases and J by 7 bases, leaving 10 bases between them. CDR1 and CDR2 from the germline V gene are SNHLY and FYNNEI. The CDR3 DNA follows: TGTGCCAGCAGTGATAGGTGGTTAAATGAGCAGTTCTTC. It specifies CASSDRWLNEQFF.

The rearrangement links TRBV28 to TRBJ2-7, with 8 nucleotides matching TRBD1. Trimming took 4 bases from V and 5 from J; bases not matched to a gene: 13. Germline V gives CDR1 MDHEN, CDR2 SYDVKM. The CDR3 sequence is 16 residues long. This CDR3 reads CASSSLLTQGADEQYF. Written as DNA, the CDR3 is TGTGCCAGCAGTTCCTTGCTTACGCAGGGGGCGGACGAGCAGTACTTC.

This clonotype was found many times. This chain connects TRBV29-1 to TRBJ2-4; TRBD1 matches at 9 bases. The CDR3 contains 12 residues. Germline V CDR1 and CDR2: SQVTM, ANQGSEA. The trim removed 6 bases at V and 7 bases at J, leaving 4 bases unmatched. CDR3 nucleotide sequence: TGCAGCGTAGTGACAGGGGGGAACATTCAGTACTTC. Protein sequence: CSVVTGGNIQYF.

This chain connects TRBV20-1 to TRBJ2-5; 13 bases are shared with TRBD2. The junction had 2 bases not matched to a gene; V was cut back by 6 bases and J by 4 bases. Germline V gene sequence: CDR1 DFQATT, CDR2 SNEGSKA (reference sequence). The CDR3 has 13 residues. The CDR3 coding sequence is TGCAGTGCAGGGACTAGCGGGATAGAGACCCAGTACTTC. As protein: CSAGTSGIETQYF.

The rearrangement uses TRBV4-1 and TRBJ2-5; 7 bases match TRBD1. The CDR3 length is 16 residues. Germline V gene lookup returns CDR1 MGHRA and CDR2 YSYEKL. After removal of 3 bases from V and 2 bases from J, the junction contained 9 bases not matched to a gene. The CDR3 loop is CASSQPHGTVQETQYF. The CDR3 DNA is TGCGCCAGCAGCCAGCCCCACGGGACAGTACAAGAGACCCAGTACTTC.

This clonotype was seen repeatedly, ten times or more. Here the CDR3 reads CASSQVVADTQYF. The DNA for the CDR3 is TGTGCCAGCAGCCAAGTAGTGGCAGATACGCAGTATTTT. The chain combines TRBV3-1 with TRBJ2-3, with D hard to call. Looked up from germline, CDR1 is LGHDT and CDR2 is YNNKEL (reference sequence). Between the trimmed V and J ends, which lost 1 base and 4 bases, there was a span of 6 bases. This CDR3 has 13 amino acids.

This clonotype was observed at least ten times. CDR3 in DNA: TGTGCCAGCAGTCAAGCGACAGGAAACAATTCACCCCTCCACTTT. This translates into CASSQATGNNSPLHF. The chain carries TRBV12-3 or TRBV12-4 and TRBJ1-6, with D possibly matching TRBD1 (6 bases). Trimming left V 5 bases short and J 7 bases short, with 15 bases between. The CDR3 totals 15 residues.

The V call is TRBV7-3, the J call TRBJ2-1, with 9 positions matching TRBD2. J gave up 16 bases and V 0 bases, and 7 bases lay outside the gene matches. The CDR3 runs 13 residues. Germline V gene sequence: CDR1 SGHTA, CDR2 FQGTGA. CDR3 sequence: CASSLTSQREVFF. CDR3 nucleotides: TGTGCCAGCAGCTTAACGTCCCAGCGGGAGGTATTCTTC. The complete variable domain, with remaining parts taken from reference TRBV7-3 and TRBJ2-1, reads GAGVSQTPSNKVTEKGKYVELRCDPISGHTALYWYRQSLGQGPEFLIYFQGTGAADDSGLPNDRFFAVRPEGSVSTLKIQRTERGDSAVYLCASSLTSQREVFFGPGTRLTVL.

V and J are TRBV20-1 and TRBJ1-3; D not resolved. Trimming removed 6 bases at V and 3 bases at J, with 15 bases between. The CDR3 extends over 14 amino acids. Per germline, CDR1 DFQATT and CDR2 SNEGSKA (reference sequence). The CDR3 sequence: CSAEPTAGGNTIYF. CDR3 nucleotide sequence: TGCAGTGCAGAACCGACGGCAGGTGGAAACACCATATATTTT.

The J gene is TRBJ2-1, the V gene TRBV29-1; 10 bases fit TRBD2. The V gene's germline CDR1 is SQVTM and CDR2 ANQGSEA. The V gene end was trimmed by 4 bases and the J gene end by 4 bases; junction bases not matched to a gene: 4. The CDR3 consists of 14 residues. The CDR3 region is CSVGGTSAYNEQFF. CDR3 coding DNA: TGCAGCGTTGGAGGGACTAGCGCTTACAATGAGCAGTTCTTC.

The chain is built from TRBV28 and TRBJ2-1; 11 nucleotides agree with TRBD2. The CDR3 totals 16 residues. Germline V gives CDR1 MDHEN, CDR2 SYDVKM. After removal of 6 bases from V and 3 bases from J, the junction contained 7 bases not matched to a gene. The CDR3 is CASSVTSGIIYNEQFF. CDR3 DNA sequence: TGTGCCAGCAGCGTGACTAGCGGGATAATCTACAATGAGCAGTTCTTC.

V is TRBV29-1 and J is TRBJ2-1; D not resolved. Deletions cut 4 bases from V and 4 bases from J, with 8 bases between. In germline, CDR1 is SQVTM, CDR2 ANQGSEA. This CDR3 has 12 residues. The DNA for the CDR3 is TGCAGCGTTGGACACAGTTACAATGAGCAGTTCTTC. It encodes CSVGHSYNEQFF.

This clonotype was observed at least ten times. A read error may account for a junction end that differs from germline. The V and J genes are TRBV29-1 and TRBJ2-1, with 11 bases lining up with TRBD2. This CDR3 comprises 14 residues. CDR1 and CDR2 (germline): SQVTM, ANQGSEA. The CDR3 sequence is CSVRLAGPYNEQSF. The CDR3 DNA is TGCAGCGTTCGACTAGCGGGACCATACAATGAGCAGTCCTTC.

In this sample, this clonotype turned up many times. The chain employs TRBV14 and TRBJ1-6; 8 positions match TRBD1. CDR3 length: 16 residues. Germline V gene sequence: CDR1 SGHDN, CDR2 FVKESK. Trimming at V came to 4 bases and at J to 5 bases, leaving 7 bases not matched to a gene. The CDR3 bases are TGTGCCAGCAGCCCAGGGGGCGCGGGGGATAATTCACCCCTCCACTTT. Residues: CASSPGGAGDNSPLHF.

The chain recombines TRBV4-2 with TRBJ2-1, with 9 bases aligning to TRBD2. The germline gives CDR1 LGHNA, CDR2 YNFKEQ. This CDR3 is built from 14 residues. The J segment lost 8 bases and the V segment lost 1 base, leaving 3 bases of the junction unmatched. The CDR3 is CASSQGVAGDEQFF. The CDR3 nucleotides are TGTGCCAGCAGCCAAGGCGTAGCGGGAGATGAGCAGTTCTTC.

This chain connects TRBV24-1 to TRBJ2-3; D not certain. CDR3 length: 13 amino acids. Trimming shortened V by 6 bases and J by 0 bases, and 6 bases separated the two germline ends. In germline, CDR1 is KGHDR, CDR2 SFDVKD. CDR3 region: CATSLGSTDTQYF. DNA for the CDR3: TGTGCCACCAGTTTGGGGAGCACAGATACGCAGTATTTT.

The rearrangement joins TRBV24-1 to TRBJ2-1; TRBD2 matches at 13 bases. The germline V gene encodes CDR1 KGHDR and CDR2 SFDVKD. The CDR3 loop spans 17 amino acids. V lost 3 bases to trimming and J lost 7 bases; unmatched junction nucleotides: 8. DNA for the CDR3: TGTGCCACCAGTGATGATGGACTAGCGGGAGTTAGTAATGAGCAGTTCTTC. Its translation: CATSDDGLAGVSNEQFF.

The gene calls are TRBV12-3 or TRBV12-4 and TRBJ2-7; TRBD1 might be the D (6 bases). The CDR3 has 15 residues. V lost 5 bases and J lost 2, with 16 bases in between. CDR3 protein: CASSLSDSRPYEQYF. The CDR3, as DNA: TGTGCCAGCAGTCTCTCGGACAGCAGGCCCTACGAGCAGTACTTC.

This clonotype was seen repeatedly, ten times or more. The rearrangement uses TRBV12-3 or TRBV12-4 and TRBJ2-1; perhaps TRBD2 as D (5 bases). The CDR3 has 13 residues. V gave up 10 bases and J gave up 7 bases, with 17 bases separating them. The CDR3 is CATREGYLNEQFF. The CDR3 DNA follows: TGTGCCACCCGAGAGGGCTATCTTAATGAGCAGTTCTTC.

There are many counts of this clonotype. The rearrangement uses TRBV10-2 and TRBJ1-1; TRBD1 might be the D (5 bases). The V end lost 8 bases, the J end lost 3 bases, and 25 bases lay between the germline ends. CDR1 WSHSY and CDR2 SAAADI come from the germline V gene. The CDR3 length is 17 residues. CDR3 residues: CASSALGGIGLDTEAFF. DNA for the CDR3: TGCGCCAGCTCGGCCCTGGGGGGGATCGGGTTGGACACTGAAGCTTTCTTT.